This is a list of T cell receptor beta chains from one sample in a study of cytomegalovirus exposure and HLA in healthy donors. Sequencing used immunoSEQ multiplex PCR; TCRdb keeps in-frame clones, though not all of them. The sample consists of tens of thousands of clones, about 70% of them appearing once. The sample comprised PBMCs. The receptors shown here come from a woman in her forties or fifties in good health and CMV-seropositive. CDR3s include the opening cysteine and the closing phenylalanine or tryptophan. The D gene is left open where the match is weak. Rows may omit the clone size; those that give it use once, few, many or a size class.

J gene,V gene,D gene,clone size,CDR3 protein,CDR3 DNA
TRBJ2-3,TRBV7-2,-,-,CASSLTGTQYF,TGTGCCAGCAGCCTCACGGGTACGCAGTATTTT
TRBJ2-3,TRBV7-8,-,-,CASSPRASAGGDTQYF,TGTGCCAGCAGCCCCCGTGCTAGCGCAGGTGGGGATACGCAGTATTTT
TRBJ2-2,TRBV4-2,-,few,CASSQDEGITGELFF,TGTGCCAGCAGCCAAGATGAGGGAATCACCGGGGAGCTGTTTTTT
TRBJ2-5,TRBV29-1,TRBD1,-,CSGQGDPLGTQYF,TGCAGCGGACAGGGGGACCCTCTTGGGACCCAGTACTTC
TRBJ2-5,TRBV7-7,-,-,CASSLSPGQETQYF,TGTGCCAGCAGCTTATCTCCGGGGCAAGAGACCCAGTACTTC
TRBJ1-2,TRBV5-6,TRBD1,-,CASSLLTGGDGYTF,TGTGCCAGCAGCCTCCTGACAGGGGGCGATGGCTACACCTTC
TRBJ1-1,TRBV9,-,-,CASSVVAGTEAFF,TGTGCCAGCAGCGTAGTTGCCGGCACTGAAGCTTTCTTT
TRBJ2-2,TRBV10-3,TRBD2,-,CAITGFPRTSGRTGELFF,TGTGCCATCACCGGTTTTCCCCGGACTAGCGGGAGGACCGGGGAGCTGTTTTTT
TRBJ2-3,TRBV27,-,-,CASSPGRGTRTDTQYF,TGTGCCAGCAGTCCGGGGAGAGGGACTCGCACAGATACGCAGTATTTT
TRBJ1-2,TRBV2,-,-,CASSDDNSLYGYTF,TGTGCCAGCAGTGACGACAATTCTCTCTATGGCTACACCTTC
TRBJ2-3,TRBV5-6,TRBD2,-,CASILWIAGGTDTQYF,TGTGCCAGCATCCTGTGGATAGCGGGGGGCACAGATACGCAGTATTTT
TRBJ2-7,TRBV9,TRBD2,-,CASSPDPSGSYEQYF,TGTGCCAGCAGCCCGGATCCTAGCGGGAGCTACGAGCAGTACTTC
TRBJ2-1,TRBV5-5,-,-,CASSPGSPTGTWYNEQFF,TGTGCCAGCAGCCCAGGATCCCCAACCGGGACTTGGTACAATGAGCAGTTCTTC
TRBJ2-1,TRBV30,-,-,CAWSLTRDNEQFF,TGTGCCTGGAGTCTAACTAGGGACAATGAGCAGTTCTTC
TRBJ1-6,TRBV4-1,-,few,CASSQEADRILPLHF,TGCGCCAGCAGCCAAGAAGCGGACAGAATCCTACCCCTCCACTTT
TRBJ1-1,TRBV7-8,-,-,CASSKAGIQNTEAFF,TGTGCCAGCAGTAAGGCAGGGATTCAGAACACTGAAGCTTTCTTT
TRBJ1-1,TRBV4-3,-,-,CASSQDRGFGGEAFF,TGCGCCAGCAGCCAAGATCGGGGGTTCGGAGGTGAAGCTTTCTTT
TRBJ2-3,TRBV11-3,TRBD1,-,CASSLGQGVRSTQYF,TGTGCCAGCAGCCTCGGACAGGGGGTACGCTCTACGCAGTATTTT
TRBJ1-1,TRBV7-3,-,once,CASSLLGNTEAFF,TGTGCCAGCAGCTTGCTAGGGAACACTGAAGCTTTCTTT
TRBJ1-2,TRBV7-9,TRBD1,-,CASSRDRGDRYTF,TGTGCCAGCAGTCGTGACAGGGGTGATCGCTACACCTTC
TRBJ2-3,TRBV12-5,TRBD2,-,CASGQMGLPDTQYF,TGTGCTAGTGGTCAAATGGGACTACCAGATACGCAGTATTTT
TRBJ2-1,TRBV4-3,TRBD2,-,CASSQGTTSGSTNEQFF,TGCGCCAGCAGCCAGGGGACCACTAGCGGGAGCACTAATGAGCAGTTCTTC
TRBJ2-1,TRBV7-9,TRBD1,few,CASNADGDRGLF,TGTGCCAGCAACGCGGACGGGGACAGGGGTCTCTTC
TRBJ2-3,TRBV5-1,TRBD2,-,CASSLYAGGGTDTQYF,TGCGCCAGCAGCTTGTACGCGGGAGGAGGAACAGATACGCAGTATTTT
TRBJ1-2,TRBV28,-,once,CASSSQGPIYGYTF,TGTGCCAGCAGTTCCCAGGGTCCGATCTATGGCTACACCTTC
TRBJ2-2,TRBV9,-,-,CASSVVGGANTGELFF,TGTGCCAGCAGCGTAGTCGGGGGTGCGAACACCGGGGAGCTGTTTTTT
TRBJ1-5,TRBV27,-,-,CASSPKGQRNNQPQHF,TGTGCCAGCAGCCCGAAGGGACAAAGAAACAATCAGCCCCAGCATTTT
TRBJ2-1,TRBV11-3,TRBD2,-,CASSLGGFSGGEEQFF,TGTGCCAGCAGCTTAGGAGGGTTTAGCGGGGGGGAGGAGCAGTTCTTC
TRBJ2-6,TRBV5-4,-,-,CASSLGASGANVLTF,TGTGCCAGCAGCTTGGGGGCCTCTGGGGCCAACGTCCTGACTTTC
TRBJ1-6,TRBV6-5,-,-,CASSYSPDSYNSPLHF,TGTGCCAGCAGTTACTCACCGGACAGTTATAATTCACCCCTCCACTTT
TRBJ1-5,TRBV29-1,TRBD1,once,CSVVGTGQGNQPQHF,TGCAGCGTTGTGGGCACCGGACAGGGCAATCAGCCCCAGCATTTT
TRBJ2-7,TRBV4-2,TRBD1,many,CASSPSGGTGGDEQYF,TGTGCCAGCAGCCCAAGCGGGGGGACAGGGGGGGACGAGCAGTACTTC
TRBJ2-7,TRBV4-1,-,-,CASSQRDTSSYEQYF,TGCGCCAGCAGCCAACGGGACACTAGCTCCTACGAGCAGTACTTC
TRBJ2-3,TRBV28,TRBD1,-,CASSFVDREGDTQYF,TGTGCCAGCAGCTTTGTGGACAGGGAAGGGGATACGCAGTATTTT
TRBJ1-4,TRBV5-4,-,-,CASSGGGNEKLFF,TGTGCCAGCAGCGGCGGGGGTAATGAAAAACTGTTTTTT
TRBJ2-3,TRBV30,TRBD2,few,CAWSVLAASTDTQYF,TGTGCCTGGAGTGTACTAGCGGCTAGCACAGATACGCAGTATTTT
TRBJ2-5,TRBV29-1,-,-,CSVAFSETQYF,TGCAGCGTTGCCTTTTCGGAGACCCAGTACTTC
TRBJ2-1,TRBV11-2,-,-,CASSLVGLGSKFF,-
TRBJ2-5,TRBV9,-,-,CASSVVGGQETQYF,TGTGCCAGCAGCGTAGTGGGGGGCCAAGAGACCCAGTACTTC
TRBJ2-7,TRBV19,TRBD1,once,CASSTRQGEQYF,TGTGCCAGTAGTACGAGACAGGGCGAGCAGTACTTC
TRBJ2-7,TRBV5-6,TRBD1,-,CASSETGTPYEQYF,TGTGCCAGCAGCGAGACAGGGACACCCTACGAGCAGTACTTC
TRBJ2-4,TRBV5-1,-,-,CASSLLGAKNIQYF,TGCGCCAGCAGCTTACTCGGGGCCAAAAACATTCAGTACTTC
TRBJ1-1,TRBV7-9,TRBD1,-,CASSLDRGLEAFF,TGTGCCAGCAGCTTAGACAGGGGGCTTGAAGCTTTCTTT
TRBJ1-1,TRBV28,-,few,CASSASAGTSNTEAFF,TGTGCCAGCAGTGCGAGCGCCGGGACATCGAACACTGAAGCTTTCTTT
TRBJ1-2,TRBV6-5,TRBD1,-,CATSGTGRANGYTF,TGTGCCACCTCTGGGACAGGGAGAGCGAATGGCTACACCTTC
TRBJ1-4,TRBV11-1,-,-,CASSYRFNEKLFF,TGTGCCAGCAGCTACAGATTTAATGAAAAACTGTTTTTT
TRBJ2-7,TRBV10-3,TRBD2,-,CASRTSGGDGQYF,TGTGCCAGCCGGACTAGCGGGGGTGACGGGCAGTACTTC
TRBJ2-1,TRBV5-4,-,-,CASRDPRGTYNEQFF,TGTGCCAGCAGAGATCCGCGAGGGACCTACAATGAGCAGTTCTTC
TRBJ2-5,TRBV2,TRBD2,once,CASKVSGTSAGGETQYF,TGTGCCAGCAAAGTTAGCGGGACTAGCGCGGGAGGGGAGACCCAGTACTTC
TRBJ1-6,TRBV2,-,once,CASSDRGRNSPLHF,TGTGCCAGCAGTGATCGGGGTCGGAATTCACCCCTCCACTTT
TRBJ2-7,TRBV19,-,-,CASSLRLSYEQYF,TGTGCCAGTAGTCTTAGACTATCTTACGAGCAGTACTTC
TRBJ2-7,TRBV7-2,TRBD2,-,CASSFPFIAGGTYEQYF,TGTGCCAGCAGCTTCCCCTTTATAGCGGGAGGGACCTACGAGCAGTACTTC
TRBJ2-7,TRBV28,TRBD1,few,CASRSAAGGSYEQYF,TGTGCCAGCAGATCCGCGGCAGGGGGCTCCTACGAGCAGTACTTC
TRBJ2-7,TRBV7-8,TRBD2,-,CASSQTSGRNYEQYF,TGTGCCAGCAGCCAGACTAGCGGGAGGAACTACGAGCAGTACTTC
TRBJ1-2,TRBV7-9,-,-,CASSLSGEGYTF,TGTGCCAGCAGCTTATCAGGGGAGGGCTACACCTTC
TRBJ1-2,TRBV15,-,-,CATSRVGREEGYTF,TGTGCCACCAGCAGAGTCGGCAGGGAAGAGGGCTACACCTTC
TRBJ2-5,TRBV7-7,TRBD2,-,CASSSERGRETQYF,TGTGCCAGCAGCTCAGAGCGGGGAAGGGAGACCCAGTACTTC
TRBJ2-1,TRBV28,-,-,CASTGGNEQFF,TGTGCCAGCACCGGTGGCAATGAGCAGTTCTTC
TRBJ2-1,TRBV6-6,TRBD1,few,CASSYGTGAYNEQFF,TGTGCCAGCAGTTACGGGACAGGGGCCTACAATGAGCAGTTCTTC
TRBJ2-7,TRBV28,TRBD2,once,CASSLGWALAGVSRYEQYF,TGTGCCAGCAGTTTGGGGTGGGCCCTAGCGGGAGTATCCCGCTACGAGCAGTACTTC